This T cell receptor (beta chain) was sequenced during a study of blood T cell repertoires in COVID-19. Across the study: In each case, the material was cDNA or gDNA derived from T cells, B-cell-depleted T cells, or PBMCs.

Original analysis: Cell counts per sample came from amplifying reference gene primers. Libraries were prepared by immunoSEQ multiplex PCR; TCRdb keeps only in-frame clonotypes and omits some of them. V, J and clone size are those of that table, while D and trimming were read from the DNA. In the table there are more than 300,000 clones, around four fifths of which are singletons. With V trimmed by 6 bases and J by 1 base, 3 bases remained unmatched. Per germline, CDR1 MGHDK and CDR2 SYGVNS. The CDR3 covers 15 residues. Sequencing used peripheral blood. The V call is TRBV25-1, the J call TRBJ1-1; 12 positions agree with TRBD1. This sequence originates from a woman between 45 and 60 years old with acute or convalescent COVID-19. The CDR3: CASRGTGGENTEAFF. In DNA form, the CDR3 reads TGTGCCAGCAGGGGGACAGGGGGCGAGAACACTGAAGCTTTCTTT.